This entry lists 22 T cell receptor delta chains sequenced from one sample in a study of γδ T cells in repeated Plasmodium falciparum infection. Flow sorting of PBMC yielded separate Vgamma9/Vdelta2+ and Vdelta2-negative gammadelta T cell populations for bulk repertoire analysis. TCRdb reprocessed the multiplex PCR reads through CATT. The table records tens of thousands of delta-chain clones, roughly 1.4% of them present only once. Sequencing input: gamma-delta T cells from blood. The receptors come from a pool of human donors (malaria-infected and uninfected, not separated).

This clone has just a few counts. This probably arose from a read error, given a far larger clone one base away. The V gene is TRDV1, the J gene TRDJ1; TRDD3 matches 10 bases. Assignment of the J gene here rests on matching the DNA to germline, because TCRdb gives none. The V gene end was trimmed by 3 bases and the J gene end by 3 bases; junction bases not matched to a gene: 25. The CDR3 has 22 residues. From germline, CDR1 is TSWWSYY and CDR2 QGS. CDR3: CALGETTSYWGMWGYIADKLIF. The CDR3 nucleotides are TGTGCTCTTGGGGAGACTACCTCCTACTGGGGGATGTGGGGGTACATCGCCGATAAACTCATCTTT.

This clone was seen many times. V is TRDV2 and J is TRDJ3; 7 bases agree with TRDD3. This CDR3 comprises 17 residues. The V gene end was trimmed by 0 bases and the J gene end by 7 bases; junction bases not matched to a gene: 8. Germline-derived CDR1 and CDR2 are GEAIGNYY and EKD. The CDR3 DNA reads TGTGCCTGTGACACCGGGGATAGGCGAAAAGACACCCGACAGATGTTTTTC. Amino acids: CACDTGDRRKDTRQMFF.

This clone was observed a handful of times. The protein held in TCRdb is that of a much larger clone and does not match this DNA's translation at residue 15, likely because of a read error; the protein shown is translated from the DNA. For the CDR3, the DNA is TGTGCCTGTGACCATATTGATGTGGGGGATACTGCTTTGACAGAACAACTCTTCTTT. It is translated as CACDHIDVGDTALTEQLFF. The rearrangement links TRDV2 to TRDJ2, with 10 nucleotides matching TRDD3. No J gene was available from TCRdb, and it was assigned here by a germline match of the DNA. From germline, CDR1 is GEAIGNYY and CDR2 EKD. The CDR3 consists of 19 residues.

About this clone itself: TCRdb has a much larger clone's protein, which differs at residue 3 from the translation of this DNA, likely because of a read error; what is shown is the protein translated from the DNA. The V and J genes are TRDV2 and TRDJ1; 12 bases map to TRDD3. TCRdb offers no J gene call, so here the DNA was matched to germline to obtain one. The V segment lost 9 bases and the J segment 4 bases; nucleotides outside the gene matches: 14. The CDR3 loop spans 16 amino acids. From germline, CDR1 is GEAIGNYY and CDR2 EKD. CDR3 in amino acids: CARGFSYWGILDKLIF. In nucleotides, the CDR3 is TGTGCCCGGGGATTCTCGTACTGGGGGATACTCGATAAACTCATCTTT.

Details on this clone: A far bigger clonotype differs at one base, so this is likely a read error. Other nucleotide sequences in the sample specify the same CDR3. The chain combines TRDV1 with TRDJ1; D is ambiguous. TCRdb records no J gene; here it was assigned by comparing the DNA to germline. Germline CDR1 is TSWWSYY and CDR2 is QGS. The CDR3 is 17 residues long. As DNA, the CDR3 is TGTGCTCTTGGAGAACTGTTGTATATCCCGTACACCGATAAACTCATCTTT. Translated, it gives CALGELLYIPYTDKLIF.

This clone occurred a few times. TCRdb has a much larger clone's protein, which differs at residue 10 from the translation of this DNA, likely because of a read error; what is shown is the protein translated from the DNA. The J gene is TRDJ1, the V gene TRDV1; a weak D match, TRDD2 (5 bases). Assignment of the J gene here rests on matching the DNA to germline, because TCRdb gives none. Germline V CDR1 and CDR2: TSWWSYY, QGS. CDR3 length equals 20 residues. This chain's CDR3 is CALLLARLRGTLPNTDKLIF. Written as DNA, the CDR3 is TGTGCCCTTCTCCTCGCGCGTCTTAGGGGTACTTTACCTAACACCGATAAACTCATCTTT.

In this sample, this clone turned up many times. The CDR3: CALGEHSYALISGGYAADKLIF. The CDR3 DNA reads as TGTGCTCTTGGGGAACATTCCTACGCTCTAATTTCTGGGGGATACGCGGCCGATAAACTCATCTTT. The chain carries TRDV1 and TRDJ1, with 12 bases aligning to TRDD3. No J segment appears in TCRdb, so it was assigned here by matching the sequence to germline. The CDR3 is 22 amino acids. The V gene end was trimmed by 1 base and the J gene end by 3 bases; junction bases not matched to a gene: 21. Germline values: CDR1 TSWWSYY, CDR2 QGS.

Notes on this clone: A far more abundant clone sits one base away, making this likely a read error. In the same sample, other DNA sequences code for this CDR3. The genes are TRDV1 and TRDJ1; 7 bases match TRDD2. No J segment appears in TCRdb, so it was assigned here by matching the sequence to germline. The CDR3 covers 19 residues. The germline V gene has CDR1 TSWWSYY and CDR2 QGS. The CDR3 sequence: CALGELPAFLSPYTDKLIF. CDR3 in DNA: TGTGCTCTTGGTGAACTTCCGGCCTTCCTTTCCCCATACACCGATAAACTCATCTTT.

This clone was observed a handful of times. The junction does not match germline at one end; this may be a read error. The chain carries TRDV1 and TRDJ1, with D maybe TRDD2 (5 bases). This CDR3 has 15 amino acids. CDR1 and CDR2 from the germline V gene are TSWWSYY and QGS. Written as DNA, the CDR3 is TGTGCTCTTAGGGAAACGTCTTCCCCCATTGATAAACTCATCTTT. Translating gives CALRETSSPIDKLIF.

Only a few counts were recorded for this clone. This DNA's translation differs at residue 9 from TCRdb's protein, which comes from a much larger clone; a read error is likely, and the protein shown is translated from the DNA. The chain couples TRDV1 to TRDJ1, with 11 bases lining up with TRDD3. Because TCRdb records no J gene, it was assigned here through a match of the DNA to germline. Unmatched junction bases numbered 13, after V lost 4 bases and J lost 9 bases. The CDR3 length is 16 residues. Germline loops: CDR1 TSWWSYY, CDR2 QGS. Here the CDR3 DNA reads TGTGCTCTTGGGGGGGGAGACGGGTGCTGGGGGATACAACTCATCTTT. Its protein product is CALGGGDGCWGIQLIF.

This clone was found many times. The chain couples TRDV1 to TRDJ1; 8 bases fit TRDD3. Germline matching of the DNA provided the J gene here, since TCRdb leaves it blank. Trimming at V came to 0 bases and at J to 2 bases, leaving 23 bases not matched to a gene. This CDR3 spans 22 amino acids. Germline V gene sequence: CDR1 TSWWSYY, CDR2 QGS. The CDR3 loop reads CALGELTTSPERDTAGTDKLIF. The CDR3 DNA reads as TGTGCTCTTGGGGAACTTACAACTTCCCCCGAGAGGGATACGGCGGGTACCGATAAACTCATCTTT.

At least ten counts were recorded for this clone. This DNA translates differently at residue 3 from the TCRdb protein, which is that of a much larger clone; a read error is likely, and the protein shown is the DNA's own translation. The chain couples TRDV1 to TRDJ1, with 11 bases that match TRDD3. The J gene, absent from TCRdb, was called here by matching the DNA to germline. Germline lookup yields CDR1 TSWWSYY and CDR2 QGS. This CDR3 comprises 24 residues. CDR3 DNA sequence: TGTGCTCCTGGGCCCCTGAGTAACCCCAAAACGGGGTATTTGGGGGATACGGGGACCGATAAACTCATCTTT. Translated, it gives CAPGPLSNPKTGYLGDTGTDKLIF.

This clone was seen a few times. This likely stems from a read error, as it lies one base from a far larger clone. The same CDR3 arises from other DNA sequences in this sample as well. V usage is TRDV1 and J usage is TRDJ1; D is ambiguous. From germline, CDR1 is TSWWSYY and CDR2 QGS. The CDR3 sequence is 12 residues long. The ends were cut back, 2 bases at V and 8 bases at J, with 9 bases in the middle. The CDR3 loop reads CALGEGPTKLIF. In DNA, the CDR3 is TGTGCTCTTGGGGAAGGTCCGACCAAACTCATCTTT.

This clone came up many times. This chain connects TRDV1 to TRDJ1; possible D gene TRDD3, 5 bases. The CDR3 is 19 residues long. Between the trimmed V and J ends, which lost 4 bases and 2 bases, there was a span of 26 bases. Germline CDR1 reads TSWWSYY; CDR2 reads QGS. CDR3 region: CALGGGSPVTWICTDKLIF. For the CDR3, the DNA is TGTGCTCTTGGGGGAGGGTCTCCTGTGACGTGGATATGTACCGATAAACTCATCTTT.

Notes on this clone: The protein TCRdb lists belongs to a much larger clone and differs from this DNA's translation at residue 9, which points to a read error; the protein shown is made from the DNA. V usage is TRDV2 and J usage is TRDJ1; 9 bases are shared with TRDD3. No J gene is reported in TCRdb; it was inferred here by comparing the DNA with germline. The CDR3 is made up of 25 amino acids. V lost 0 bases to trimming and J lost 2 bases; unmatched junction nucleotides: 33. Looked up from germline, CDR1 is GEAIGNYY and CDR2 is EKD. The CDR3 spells CACDTVGPAQVLATGGPLSTDKLIF. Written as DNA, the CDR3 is TGTGCCTGTGACACCGTGGGCCCTGCCCAGGTCCTGGCTACTGGGGGACCCCTTTCGACCGATAAACTCATCTTT.

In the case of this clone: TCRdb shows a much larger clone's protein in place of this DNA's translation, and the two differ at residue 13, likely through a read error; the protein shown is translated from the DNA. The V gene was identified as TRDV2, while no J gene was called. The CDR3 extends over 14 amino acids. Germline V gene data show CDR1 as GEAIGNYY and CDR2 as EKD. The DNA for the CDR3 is TGTGCCTGTGACGGAATAGTTAACACCGATAAACTCACCTTT. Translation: CACDGIVNTDKLTF.

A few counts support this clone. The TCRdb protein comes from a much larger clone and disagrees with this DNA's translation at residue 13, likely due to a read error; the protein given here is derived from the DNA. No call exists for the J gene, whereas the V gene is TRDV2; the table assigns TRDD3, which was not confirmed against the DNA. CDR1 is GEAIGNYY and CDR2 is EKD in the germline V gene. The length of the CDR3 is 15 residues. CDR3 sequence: CACDSVLGDRTKFIF. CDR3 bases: TGTGCCTGTGACTCCGTCTTGGGGGATAGGACTAAATTCATCTTT.

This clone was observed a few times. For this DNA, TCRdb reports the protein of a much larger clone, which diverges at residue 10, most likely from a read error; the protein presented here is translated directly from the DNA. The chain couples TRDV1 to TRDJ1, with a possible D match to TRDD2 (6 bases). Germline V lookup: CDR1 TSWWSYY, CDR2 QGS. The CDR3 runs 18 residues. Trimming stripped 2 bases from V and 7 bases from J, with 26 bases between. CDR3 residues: CALGEAFFLNGRGGKLIF. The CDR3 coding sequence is TGTGCTCTTGGGGAAGCCTTCTTCCTCAACGGGAGAGGGGGTAAACTCATCTTT.

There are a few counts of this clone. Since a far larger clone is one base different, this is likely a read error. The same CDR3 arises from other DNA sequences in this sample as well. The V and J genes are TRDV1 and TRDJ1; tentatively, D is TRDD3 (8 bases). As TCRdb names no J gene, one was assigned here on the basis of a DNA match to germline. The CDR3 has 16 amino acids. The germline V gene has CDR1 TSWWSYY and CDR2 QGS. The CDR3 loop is CALGDPWPSWGTKLIF. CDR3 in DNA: TGCGCTCTTGGGGATCCGTGGCCTTCCTGGGGGACCAAACTCATCTTT.

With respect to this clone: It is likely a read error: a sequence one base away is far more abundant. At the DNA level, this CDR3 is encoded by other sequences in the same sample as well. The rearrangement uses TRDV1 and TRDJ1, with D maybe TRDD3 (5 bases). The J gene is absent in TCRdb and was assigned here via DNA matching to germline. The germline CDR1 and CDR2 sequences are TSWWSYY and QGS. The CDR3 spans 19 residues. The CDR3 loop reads CALGELWLQGVGYTDKLIF. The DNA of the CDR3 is TGTGCTCTCGGGGAACTATGGCTACAGGGAGTGGGTTACACCGATAAACTCATCTTT.

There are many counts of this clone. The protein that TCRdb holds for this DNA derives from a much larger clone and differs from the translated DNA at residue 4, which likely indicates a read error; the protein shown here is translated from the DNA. The CDR3 nucleotides read TGTGCCTGTGGCACCGTGGGGGCTTCTAACACCGATAAACTCATCTTT. Translating gives CACGTVGASNTDKLIF. The V gene is TRDV2, the J gene TRDJ1; possible D gene TRDD3, 6 bases. The J gene was missing in TCRdb and was found by matching the end of the DNA to germline. CDR3 length: 16 residues. In germline, CDR1 is GEAIGNYY, CDR2 EKD.

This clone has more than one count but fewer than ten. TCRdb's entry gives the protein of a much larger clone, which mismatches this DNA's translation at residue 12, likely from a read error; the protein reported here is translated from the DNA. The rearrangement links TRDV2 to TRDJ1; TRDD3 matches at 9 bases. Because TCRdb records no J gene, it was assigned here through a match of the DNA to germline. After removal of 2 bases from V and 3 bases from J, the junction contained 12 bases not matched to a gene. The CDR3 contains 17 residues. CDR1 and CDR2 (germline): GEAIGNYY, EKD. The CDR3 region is CACDRLLGEKNADKLIF. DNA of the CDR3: TGTGCCTGTGACAGGTTACTGGGGGAAAAAAACGCCGATAAACTCATCTTT.